Each of the 11 T cell receptor beta chains below was sequenced from the same sample in a study of shared clonotypes between healthy human individuals. TCRdb keeps only in-frame clones here, not all; method: immunoSEQ multiplex PCR. The sample lists over a million clones, approximately 78% occurring once. What was sequenced was memory CD4+ T cells from PBMCs. The subset: CD45RA-negative fraction. The source is a man aged 18 to 30 in good health. Some clones in this sample may be carry-over from other donors' samples.

This chain joins TRBV6-6 and TRBJ2-1, with D maybe TRBD1 (5 bases). V lost 7 bases, J lost 6 bases, and 13 bases lay in between. Germline V lookup: CDR1 MNHNY, CDR2 SVGAGI (reference sequence). The CDR3 has 13 residues. CDR3 DNA: TGTGCCAGCATGGCCAGGGCCGGCAATGAGCAGTTCTTC. Translating it yields CASMARAGNEQFF.

The CDR3 DNA sequence: TGTGCCAGTGGATCGCGGGCCTACGAGCAGTACTTC. It yields the protein CASGSRAYEQYF. The chain links TRBV19 to TRBJ2-7; D perhaps matches TRBD2 (5 bases). V lost 8 bases and J 2 bases, leaving 10 bases between the germline ends. Germline V lookup: CDR1 LNHDA, CDR2 SQIVND (reference sequence). The CDR3 sequence is 12 residues long.

V is TRBV19 and J is TRBJ1-1, with TRBD1 matching 10 bases. The CDR3 is 15 residues long. Germline V gives CDR1 LNHDA, CDR2 SQIVND (reference sequence). Trimming at V came to 6 bases and at J to 4 bases, leaving 8 bases not matched to a gene. CDR3 in DNA: TGTGCCAGTAGCAGGACAGGGGGAACGGCCACTGAAGCTTTCTTT. Amino acids: CASSRTGGTATEAFF.

This clone was detected only a few times. V gene TRBV9 combines with J gene TRBJ2-5; D possibly uses TRBD1 or TRBD2 (6 bases each). The CDR3 has 16 amino acids. Germline V CDR1 and CDR2: SGDLS, YYNGEE. Trimming left V 0 bases short and J 4 bases short, with 16 bases between. The CDR3 DNA is TGTGCCAGCAGCGTAGGGACCCGAGGGGGAGGAGAGACCCAGTACTTC. Protein sequence: CASSVGTRGGGETQYF.

This chain connects TRBV19 to TRBJ2-1; 10 positions match TRBD2. J was trimmed by 4 bases and V by 5 bases; bases with no gene match: 8. The CDR3 runs 16 residues. Per the germline V gene, CDR1 is LNHDA and CDR2 is SQIVND (reference sequence). DNA of the CDR3: TGTGCCAGTAGTGGGCGGACTAGCGGTATGTACAATGAGCAGTTCTTC. Amino acids: CASSGRTSGMYNEQFF.

This clone was detected only once. The gene calls are TRBV18 and TRBJ2-3; TRBD2 matches at 10 bases. The V gene's germline CDR1 is KGHSH and CDR2 LQKENI. With V trimmed by 5 bases and J by 0 bases, 5 bases remained unmatched. The CDR3 loop spans 16 amino acids. This chain's CDR3 is CASSSWTSGSTDTQYF. In DNA form, the CDR3 reads TGTGCCAGCTCATCCTGGACTAGCGGCAGCACAGATACGCAGTATTTT.

This clone was detected once. The chain has TRBV5-6 and TRBJ2-3, with 10 nucleotides matching TRBD2. CDR1 is SGHDT, CDR2 YYEEEE, per germline. This CDR3 comprises 17 residues. J gave up 1 base and V 0 bases, and 5 bases lay outside the gene matches. The DNA for the CDR3 is TGTGCCAGCAGCTTGGGAACCGGGACTAGCGGCACAGATACGCAGTATTTT. This gives the protein CASSLGTGTSGTDTQYF.

The chain uses TRBV9 and TRBJ2-1; TRBD2 is a possible D gene (6 bases). V gave up 4 bases and J gave up 0 bases, with 14 bases separating them. This CDR3 region has 16 residues. The germline gives CDR1 SGDLS, CDR2 YYNGEE. The CDR3 loop reads CASSPEGSYSYNEQFF. CDR3 nucleotide sequence: TGTGCCAGCAGCCCGGAGGGATCCTACTCCTACAATGAGCAGTTCTTC.

The chain carries TRBV30 and TRBJ1-5, with TRBD1 matching 7 bases. Germline V gene sequence: CDR1 GTSNPN, CDR2 SVGIG (reference sequence). The trim removed 2 bases at V and 3 bases at J, leaving 7 bases unmatched. This CDR3 region has 15 residues. The CDR3 DNA sequence: TGTGCCTGGAGTCGAGACGGGACAGTCAATCAGCCCCAGCATTTT. It codes for CAWSRDGTVNQPQHF.

The genes are TRBV29-1 and TRBJ2-3; D may be TRBD1 or TRBD2 (5 bases each). This CDR3 is 13 amino acids long. The V and J ends lost 4 bases and 2 bases respectively, with 10 bases between them. Looked up from germline, CDR1 is SQVTM and CDR2 is ANQGSEA. CDR3 sequence reads: CSVGGPYTDTQYF. The CDR3 DNA is TGCAGCGTTGGGGGACCTTACACAGATACGCAGTATTTT.

The CDR3 nucleotides read TGTGCCAGCAGCGTAGCAGGGGGCCGGGCAGATACGCAGTATTTT. This codes for CASSVAGGRADTQYF. This chain joins TRBV9 and TRBJ2-3; 8 nucleotides align to TRBD1. The CDR3 is made up of 15 amino acids. Germline values: CDR1 SGDLS, CDR2 YYNGEE. Germline trimming cut 0 bases from V and 4 bases from J; bases unmatched to any gene: 4.